These T cell receptor beta chains were read from a single sample in a study of early T cells in non-severe SARS-CoV-2 infection. TCRdb recomputed calls from the 5' RACE reads with MiXCR, one row per CDR3 protein. Among around 99,000 distinct CDR3 sequences listed, 16% were seen once. The sample in question was whole blood, obtained at baseline. The receptors originated from an adult who was a healthcare worker with PCR-confirmed SARS-CoV-2 infection or an uninfected control (not recorded which). Each CDR3 is given with its conserved first and last residue. Each record gives: CDR3 length, D gene, J gene, V gene, clone size, CDR3 protein, CDR3 DNA. A D gene is named only where the DNA matches it firmly. Clone sizes are given selectively: once, few, many, or a class where the clone is expanded.

length: 14; D: NA; J: TRBJ2-5; V: TRBV5-1; size: NA; CDR3: CASSYRQDQETQYF; DNA: TGCGCCAGCAGCTACAGACAGGACCAGGAGACCCAGTACTTC
length: 14; D: NA; J: TRBJ2-1; V: TRBV3-1; size: NA; CDR3: CASSLTGTPNEQFF; DNA: TGTGCCAGCAGCCTTACCGGGACTCCAAATGAGCAGTTCTTC
length: 15; D: TRBD2; J: TRBJ2-1; V: TRBV2; size: NA; CDR3: CASEGSGRTYNEQFF; DNA: TGTGCCAGCGAAGGTAGCGGGAGGACCTACAATGAGCAGTTCTTC
length: 12; D: NA; J: TRBJ2-1; V: TRBV20-1; size: many; CDR3: CSARDLQHEQFF; DNA: TGCAGTGCTAGAGATCTCCAACACGAGCAGTTCTTC
length: 14; D: NA; J: TRBJ2-1; V: TRBV25-1; size: NA; CDR3: CASSEYSLGNEQFF; DNA: TGTGCCAGCAGTGAATATTCCCTTGGCAATGAGCAGTTCTTC
length: 16; D: NA; J: TRBJ2-7; V: TRBV3-1; size: few; CDR3: CASSSRLTPSPYEQYF; DNA: TGTGCCAGCAGCTCGCGCCTTACCCCCTCCCCCTACGAGCAGTACTTC
length: 15; D: TRBD2; J: TRBJ2-1; V: TRBV6-6; size: many; CDR3: CASSIAGRSYNEQFF; DNA: TGTGCCAGCTCGATAGCGGGACGCTCCTACAATGAGCAGTTCTTC
length: 9; D: NA; J: TRBJ1-2; V: TRBV28; size: NA; CDR3: CAHMGGYTF; DNA: TGTGCCCATATGGGGGGCTACACCTTC
length: 16; D: NA; J: TRBJ2-7; V: TRBV6-2/TRBV6-3; size: NA; CDR3: CASSGHIRGRYYEQYF; DNA: TGTGCCAGCAGTGGCCACATACGCGGGCGTTACTACGAGCAGTACTTC
length: 16; D: TRBD2; J: TRBJ2-3; V: TRBV9; size: few; CDR3: CASSVYGGGPADTQYF; DNA: TGTGCCAGCAGCGTATACGGGGGAGGGCCAGCCGATACGCAGTATTTT
length: 13; D: TRBD2; J: TRBJ2-1; V: TRBV19; size: many; CDR3: CASSGLAAREQFF; DNA: TGTGCCAGTAGTGGACTAGCGGCTAGGGAGCAGTTCTTC
length: 15; D: NA; J: TRBJ2-1; V: TRBV12-3/TRBV12-4; size: NA; CDR3: CASTFKRVVTYEQFF; DNA: TGTGCCAGCACCTTTAAGCGGGTGGTTACGTATGAGCAGTTCTTC
length: 14; D: NA; J: TRBJ1-5; V: TRBV27; size: NA; CDR3: CASARADGDLPQHF; DNA: TGTGCCAGCGCGCGGGCAGACGGTGATCTGCCCCAGCATTTT
length: 16; D: NA; J: TRBJ2-3; V: TRBV18; size: NA; CDR3: CASSTRTGGGTDTQYF; DNA: TGTGCCAGCTCAACGCGGACAGGCGGGGGGACAGATACGCAGTATTTT
length: 12; D: NA; J: TRBJ2-1; V: TRBV12-3/TRBV12-4; size: few; CDR3: CASRLDTGEQFF; DNA: TGTGCCAGCAGACTAGACACAGGAGAGCAGTTCTTC
length: 13; D: NA; J: TRBJ2-7; V: TRBV20-1; size: few; CDR3: CSARPFSSYEQYF; DNA: TGCAGTGCTAGGCCCTTCTCATCCTACGAGCAGTACTTC
length: 13; D: TRBD1; J: TRBJ2-7; V: TRBV20-1; size: NA; CDR3: CSATMTGSYEQYF; DNA: TGCAGTGCCACCATGACAGGGTCCTACGAGCAGTACTTC
length: 14; D: NA; J: TRBJ2-1; V: TRBV29-1; size: few; CDR3: CSVETRSSYNEQFF; DNA: TGCAGCGTTGAAACTAGGAGCTCCTACAATGAGCAGTTCTTC
length: 14; D: NA; J: TRBJ1-5; V: TRBV2; size: NA; CDR3: CASSTPQDNQPQHF; DNA: TGTGCCAGCAGTACCCCCCAGGACAATCAGCCCCAGCATTTT
length: 13; D: TRBD2; J: TRBJ2-7; V: TRBV2; size: NA; CDR3: CASRLAGGPNPYF; DNA: TGTGCCAGCAGACTAGCGGGAGGGCCGAATCCGTACTTC
length: 15; D: TRBD1; J: TRBJ1-2; V: TRBV5-1; size: NA; CDR3: CASSLQGTANYGYTF; DNA: TGCGCCAGCAGCTTACAGGGGACGGCTAACTATGGCTACACCTTC
length: 14; D: TRBD2; J: TRBJ2-7; V: TRBV6-2/TRBV6-3; size: NA; CDR3: CASTLGSGSYEQYF; DNA: TGTGCCAGCACCCTTGGAAGCGGGAGCTACGAGCAGTACTTC
length: 14; D: NA; J: TRBJ2-3; V: TRBV20-1; size: few; CDR3: CSASKQSSTDTQYF; DNA: TGCAGTGCTAGTAAACAGTCTAGCACAGATACGCAGTATTTT
length: 15; D: TRBD2; J: TRBJ2-3; V: TRBV7-2; size: NA; CDR3: CASSASGRSTDTQYF; DNA: TGTGCCAGCAGCGCTAGCGGGAGGAGCACAGATACGCAGTATTTT
length: 12; D: NA; J: TRBJ1-4; V: TRBV7-9; size: many; CDR3: CASSPQREKLFF; DNA: TGTGCCAGCAGCCCCCAGCGTGAAAAACTGTTTTTT
length: 17; D: TRBD2; J: TRBJ2-7; V: TRBV18; size: NA; CDR3: CASSPGRLGLAGYEQYF; DNA: TGTGCCAGCTCACCAGGACGTCTGGGACTAGCGGGATACGAGCAGTACTTC
length: 15; D: NA; J: TRBJ1-5; V: TRBV27; size: NA; CDR3: CASSRYRAPDQPQHF; DNA: TGTGCCAGCAGCCGATACAGGGCTCCTGATCAGCCCCAGCATTTT
length: 12; D: NA; J: TRBJ1-1; V: TRBV20-1; size: few; CDR3: CSARTIGTEAFF; DNA: TGCAGTGCCAGAACGATAGGGACTGAAGCTTTCTTT
length: 12; D: NA; J: TRBJ2-1; V: TRBV2; size: few; CDR3: CASGEWGREQFF; DNA: TGTGCCAGCGGCGAGTGGGGGCGTGAGCAGTTCTTC
length: 15; D: NA; J: TRBJ1-6; V: TRBV27; size: NA; CDR3: CASSLSGQGRSPLHF; DNA: TGTGCCAGCAGTTTATCTGGCCAGGGGCGTTCACCCCTCCACTTT
length: 12; D: NA; J: TRBJ2-2; V: TRBV3-1; size: few; CDR3: CASSFLTGELFF; DNA: TGTGCCAGCAGCTTCTTAACCGGGGAGCTGTTTTTT
length: 14; D: NA; J: TRBJ1-6; V: TRBV5-6; size: NA; CDR3: CASSLRGWNSPLHF; DNA: TGTGCCAGCAGCTTGCGGGGTTGGAATTCACCCCTCCACTTT
length: 15; D: NA; J: TRBJ2-7; V: TRBV25-1; size: few; CDR3: CASSEQPGSSYEQYF; DNA: TGTGCCAGCAGTGAACAGCCGGGCAGCTCCTACGAGCAGTACTTC
length: 16; D: TRBD2; J: TRBJ2-3; V: TRBV27; size: few; CDR3: CASSTPGTSGTDTQYF; DNA: TGTGCCAGCAGTACGCCCGGGACTAGCGGGACAGATACGCAGTATTTT
length: 16; D: NA; J: TRBJ1-5; V: TRBV6-1; size: few; CDR3: CASRSQAWGSNQPQHF; DNA: TGTGCCAGCAGATCCCAGGCGTGGGGAAGCAATCAGCCCCAGCATTTT
length: 17; D: TRBD1; J: TRBJ1-3; V: TRBV7-9; size: few; CDR3: CASSFNRDRISGNTIYF; DNA: TGTGCCAGCAGCTTTAACCGGGACAGGATCTCTGGAAACACCATATATTTT
length: 16; D: TRBD2; J: TRBJ2-1; V: TRBV12-3/TRBV12-4; size: NA; CDR3: CASSLGRLAGDNEQFF; DNA: TGTGCCAGCAGTTTAGGGCGGCTAGCGGGAGACAATGAGCAGTTCTTC
length: 15; D: NA; J: TRBJ2-5; V: TRBV4-3; size: few; CDR3: CASSQALSDRETQYF; DNA: TGCGCCAGCAGCCAAGCCCTGAGCGACAGGGAGACCCAGTACTTC
length: 15; D: NA; J: TRBJ2-5; V: TRBV20-1; size: NA; CDR3: CSARRGGSFGETQYF; DNA: TGCAGTGCTAGGCGCGGGGGCAGCTTCGGAGAGACCCAGTACTTC
length: 13; D: NA; J: TRBJ2-5; V: TRBV9; size: NA; CDR3: CASSDGTRETQYF; DNA: TGTGCCAGCAGCGATGGGACAAGAGAGACCCAGTACTTC
length: 12; D: NA; J: TRBJ2-7; V: TRBV5-6; size: NA; CDR3: CASFWREGEQYF; DNA: TGTGCCAGCTTCTGGCGGGAAGGGGAGCAGTACTTC
length: 13; D: NA; J: TRBJ2-6; V: TRBV20-1; size: few; CDR3: CSAGGSGANVLTF; DNA: TGCAGTGCCGGAGGCTCTGGGGCCAACGTCCTGACTTTC
length: 10; D: NA; J: TRBJ2-7; V: TRBV21-1; size: few; CDR3: CASHPYEQYF; DNA: TGTGCCAGCCACCCCTACGAGCAGTACTTC
length: 15; D: NA; J: TRBJ2-6; V: TRBV28; size: many; CDR3: CASSPTGTGANVLTF; DNA: TGTGCCAGCAGCCCCACGGGCACGGGGGCCAACGTCCTGACTTTC
length: 16; D: NA; J: TRBJ1-1; V: TRBV28; size: NA; CDR3: CATQSGAHLMNTEAFF; DNA: TGTGCCACCCAGTCCGGGGCCCACCTAATGAACACTGAAGCTTTCTTT
length: 12; D: NA; J: TRBJ2-7; V: TRBV11-2; size: NA; CDR3: CASSLKRDEQYF; DNA: TGTGCCAGCAGCTTAAAGCGGGACGAGCAGTACTTC